This record covers a single T cell receptor beta chain. Its antigen is unidentified. The sample is drawn from a study of early T cells in non-severe SARS-CoV-2 infection. Overall study context: Whole-blood bulk RNA, unsorted, was sequenced, and chains were unpaired. Points from the study as a whole: Matching with VDJdb favored anti-spike CD8 responses (missing private and CD4 specificities).

J lost 5 bases, V lost 7 bases, and 11 bases had no gene match. CDR3 length: 16 residues. CDR1 KGHDR and CDR2 SFDVKD come from the germline V gene. In the library, individual cDNA molecules carried attached unique molecular identifiers. TCRdb redid the calling of the 5' RACE reads with MiXCR, one entry per CDR3 protein. Among around 82,000 distinct CDR3 sequences, approximately 12% were seen once, and the ten largest hold 3.4%. This clonotype originated in an adult who was a healthcare worker with PCR-confirmed SARS-CoV-2 infection or an uninfected control (not recorded which). The sample was whole blood. The chain couples TRBV24-1 to TRBJ2-5; 11 nucleotides agree with TRBD1. As DNA, the CDR3 is TGTGCCACCAGCTGGGGTGGACAGGGGGCGCGGGAGACCCAGTACTTC. Its translation: CATSWGGQGARETQYF.